Listed below are T cell receptor beta chains from one sample, sequenced in a study of CD8+ T cells in alopecia areata. The assay was immunoSEQ multiplex PCR, and TCRdb's table has in-frame clones only and misses some. Seen here are more than 150,000 clones, approximately 56% observed once, and the top ten hold about 3%. The sample consisted of CD4+ T cells sorted from blood, taken at week 4, from a patient treated with tofacitinib. The receptors originated from a human donor with alopecia areata. Each CDR3 is given with its conserved first and last residue. A D gene is named only where the DNA matches it firmly. Clone size appears in some rows only: once, few, many, or a class for an expanded clone.

cdr3_nt: TGTGCCAGCAGTTACTCACTGCCCGGATGGTACAATGAGCAGTTCTTC
cdr3_aa: CASSYSLPGWYNEQFF
v_call: TRBV6-5
cdr3_length: 16
clone_size: few
j_call: TRBJ2-1
d_call: -

cdr3_nt: TGCAGCGTGGACCGGACAACCCCAGATACGCAGTATTTT
cdr3_aa: CSVDRTTPDTQYF
v_call: TRBV29-1
cdr3_length: 13
clone_size: -
j_call: TRBJ2-3
d_call: -

cdr3_nt: TGTGCCAGCAGCGTAAGGCCCCAGGGGACCACAGATACGCAGTATTTT
cdr3_aa: CASSVRPQGTTDTQYF
v_call: TRBV9
cdr3_length: 16
clone_size: few
j_call: TRBJ2-3
d_call: -

cdr3_nt: TGCGCCAGCAAGACCACAGATACGCAGTATTTT
cdr3_aa: CASKTTDTQYF
v_call: TRBV5-1
cdr3_length: 11
clone_size: -
j_call: TRBJ2-3
d_call: -

cdr3_nt: TGTGCCAGCAGTCGGGACAGAAACATTCAGTACTTC
cdr3_aa: CASSRDRNIQYF
v_call: TRBV6-5
cdr3_length: 12
clone_size: -
j_call: TRBJ2-4
d_call: TRBD1

cdr3_nt: TGTGCCAGCAGCCAAGGGGCAGGACAGGGGTTTGCAACTAATGAAAAACTGTTTTTT
cdr3_aa: CASSQGAGQGFATNEKLFF
v_call: TRBV4-2
cdr3_length: 19
clone_size: -
j_call: TRBJ1-4
d_call: TRBD1

cdr3_nt: TGTGCCTGGAGTGTACAATCGCGGGAGCAGTACTTC
cdr3_aa: CAWSVQSREQYF
v_call: TRBV30
cdr3_length: 12
clone_size: -
j_call: TRBJ2-7
d_call: -

cdr3_nt: TGCGCCAGCAGCTTGCGCGGATCAGGGGGGTCCACTGAAGCTTTCTTT
cdr3_aa: CASSLRGSGGSTEAFF
v_call: TRBV5-1
cdr3_length: 16
clone_size: -
j_call: TRBJ1-1
d_call: TRBD1

cdr3_nt: TGTGCCACCTCAGGCCAGCGGGGGGTAGAGACCCAGTACTTC
cdr3_aa: CATSGQRGVETQYF
v_call: TRBV2
cdr3_length: 14
clone_size: -
j_call: TRBJ2-5
d_call: TRBD2

cdr3_nt: TGTGCCTGGAGTGACCTACCAGTTGGGACTGAAGCTTTCTTT
cdr3_aa: CAWSDLPVGTEAFF
v_call: TRBV30
cdr3_length: 14
clone_size: -
j_call: TRBJ1-1
d_call: -

cdr3_nt: TGTGCCAGCTCGTCTTTGGAGGGGAAGCAGTACTTC
cdr3_aa: CASSSLEGKQYF
v_call: TRBV18
cdr3_length: 12
clone_size: -
j_call: TRBJ2-7
d_call: -

cdr3_nt: TGTGCCAGCAGCCCCCGGACAGGGGGGATTCAGCCCCAGCATTTT
cdr3_aa: CASSPRTGGIQPQHF
v_call: TRBV5-6
cdr3_length: 15
clone_size: -
j_call: TRBJ1-5
d_call: TRBD1

cdr3_nt: TGCGCCAGCAGAGTTGGCGACAGGACCACCGGGGAGCTGTTTTTT
cdr3_aa: CASRVGDRTTGELFF
v_call: TRBV5-1
cdr3_length: 15
clone_size: -
j_call: TRBJ2-2
d_call: -

cdr3_nt: TGCAGCGTTGGGCGGGGACAGACTGAAGCTTTCTTT
cdr3_aa: CSVGRGQTEAFF
v_call: TRBV29-1
cdr3_length: 12
clone_size: -
j_call: TRBJ1-1
d_call: TRBD1

cdr3_nt: TGCGCCAGCAGCCAAGAGCCAACTAACTATGGCTACACCTTC
cdr3_aa: CASSQEPTNYGYTF
v_call: TRBV4-1
cdr3_length: 14
clone_size: -
j_call: TRBJ1-2
d_call: -

cdr3_nt: TGCGCCAGCAGCTCGCAGGGGAGCTCCTACAATGAGCAGTTCTTC
cdr3_aa: CASSSQGSSYNEQFF
v_call: TRBV4-1
cdr3_length: 15
clone_size: -
j_call: TRBJ2-1
d_call: -

cdr3_nt: TGTGCCAGCAGTCGGACAGGGGTAGCCAAAAACATTCAGTACTTC
cdr3_aa: CASSRTGVAKNIQYF
v_call: TRBV27
cdr3_length: 15
clone_size: -
j_call: TRBJ2-4
d_call: TRBD1

cdr3_nt: TGTGCCAGCAGTCCCTGGACAGGGATGGGCACAGATACGCAGTATTTT
cdr3_aa: CASSPWTGMGTDTQYF
v_call: TRBV27
cdr3_length: 16
clone_size: -
j_call: TRBJ2-3
d_call: TRBD1

cdr3_nt: TGTGCCAGCCGCCCCACAGGGAATAATTCACCCCTCCACTTT
cdr3_aa: CASRPTGNNSPLHF
v_call: TRBV2
cdr3_length: 14
clone_size: once
j_call: TRBJ1-6
d_call: -

cdr3_nt: TGTGCCAGCAGCGGCTATGAGACCCAGTACTTC
cdr3_aa: CASSGYETQYF
v_call: TRBV2
cdr3_length: 11
clone_size: -
j_call: TRBJ2-5
d_call: -

cdr3_nt: TGTGCCAGCAGCTTATGGGCGCGGAGGGCCGGGGACTATGGCTACACCTTC
cdr3_aa: CASSLWARRAGDYGYTF
v_call: TRBV7-2
cdr3_length: 17
clone_size: -
j_call: TRBJ1-2
d_call: -

cdr3_nt: TGTGCCAGCAGCTTGGATTTCGACCCCCCCTACGAGCAGTACTTC
cdr3_aa: CASSLDFDPPYEQYF
v_call: TRBV5-4
cdr3_length: 15
clone_size: -
j_call: TRBJ2-7
d_call: -

cdr3_nt: TGCAGTTCGGAAGGTTTGGCAGATACGCAGTATTTT
cdr3_aa: CSSEGLADTQYF
v_call: TRBV29-1
cdr3_length: 12
clone_size: -
j_call: TRBJ2-3
d_call: -

cdr3_nt: TGTGCCAGCAGCTTGTCAGGGGATTATGGCTACACCTTC
cdr3_aa: CASSLSGDYGYTF
v_call: TRBV5-6
cdr3_length: 13
clone_size: -
j_call: TRBJ1-2
d_call: -

cdr3_nt: TGTGCCAGCAGCCAGCCTGGACAGGGCGAAAAACTGTTTTTT
cdr3_aa: CASSQPGQGEKLFF
v_call: TRBV7-8
cdr3_length: 14
clone_size: few
j_call: TRBJ1-4
d_call: TRBD1

cdr3_nt: TGTGCCAGCAGCTTTACTACAGGGGGGAATCAAGAGACCCAGTACTTC
cdr3_aa: CASSFTTGGNQETQYF
v_call: TRBV5-6
cdr3_length: 16
clone_size: -
j_call: TRBJ2-5
d_call: TRBD1

cdr3_nt: TGCAGCGCGCCGGGACTAGCGGGGGCACTAGCAGGGGGCCAGTACTTC
cdr3_aa: CSAPGLAGALAGGQYF
v_call: TRBV29-1
cdr3_length: 16
clone_size: few
j_call: TRBJ2-5
d_call: TRBD2

cdr3_nt: TGTGCCTGCCCAGGCGGGGGGAGACAGGGCACTGAAGCTTTCTTT
cdr3_aa: CACPGGGRQGTEAFF
v_call: TRBV30
cdr3_length: 15
clone_size: few
j_call: TRBJ1-1
d_call: TRBD1

cdr3_nt: TGTGCCAGCAGGGACGACCAAGAGACCCAGTACTTC
cdr3_aa: CASRDDQETQYF
v_call: TRBV2
cdr3_length: 12
clone_size: -
j_call: TRBJ2-5
d_call: -

cdr3_nt: TGCGCCAGCAGCTGGGACAGCCCAGATACGCAGTATTTT
cdr3_aa: CASSWDSPDTQYF
v_call: TRBV4-1
cdr3_length: 13
clone_size: -
j_call: TRBJ2-3
d_call: TRBD1

cdr3_nt: TGTGCCAGCAGCTTACCGGTCGGGCTAGCGGAGACCCAGTACTTC
cdr3_aa: CASSLPVGLAETQYF
v_call: TRBV7-2
cdr3_length: 15
clone_size: -
j_call: TRBJ2-5
d_call: -

cdr3_nt: TGTGCCAGCAGTTCCCTTATACAGGGGGCCCAGGAGACCCAGTACTTC
cdr3_aa: CASSSLIQGAQETQYF
v_call: TRBV6-5
cdr3_length: 16
clone_size: -
j_call: TRBJ2-5
d_call: TRBD1

cdr3_nt: TGTGCCACCAGCAGGGACAGCATGTCGGATACGCAGTATTTT
cdr3_aa: CATSRDSMSDTQYF
v_call: TRBV15
cdr3_length: 14
clone_size: -
j_call: TRBJ2-3
d_call: -

cdr3_nt: TGTGCCAGCAGCGTTTTAGCGGGGGGCACAGATACGCAGTATTTT
cdr3_aa: CASSVLAGGTDTQYF
v_call: TRBV9
cdr3_length: 15
clone_size: once
j_call: TRBJ2-3
d_call: TRBD2

cdr3_nt: TGTGCCAGCAGTCACACCAGGCAGGGCCTGGTTGGTGGCTACACCTTC
cdr3_aa: CASSHTRQGLVGGYTF
v_call: TRBV27
cdr3_length: 16
clone_size: -
j_call: TRBJ1-2
d_call: -

cdr3_nt: TGCGCCAGCAGCCCCGGACCGACAGTCTCTGGGGCCAACGTCCTGACTTTC
cdr3_aa: CASSPGPTVSGANVLTF
v_call: TRBV5-1
cdr3_length: 17
clone_size: -
j_call: TRBJ2-6
d_call: -

cdr3_nt: TGCGCCAGCAGCCAAGGTCGTACCTACTCTGGGGCCAACGTCCTGACTTTC
cdr3_aa: CASSQGRTYSGANVLTF
v_call: TRBV4-3
cdr3_length: 17
clone_size: few
j_call: TRBJ2-6
d_call: -

cdr3_nt: TGTGCCAGCAGCTTAGTCCGCTTAGGGACTGAAGCTTTCTTT
cdr3_aa: CASSLVRLGTEAFF
v_call: TRBV7-9
cdr3_length: 14
clone_size: -
j_call: TRBJ1-1
d_call: -

cdr3_nt: TGTGCCTGGAGTGAAGGGACAGATAATGAAAAACTGTTTTTT
cdr3_aa: CAWSEGTDNEKLFF
v_call: TRBV30
cdr3_length: 14
clone_size: few
j_call: TRBJ1-4
d_call: TRBD1

cdr3_nt: TGCAGCGTAGGGCACAGGGGGATGAACACTGAAGCTTTCTTT
cdr3_aa: CSVGHRGMNTEAFF
v_call: TRBV29-1
cdr3_length: 14
clone_size: few
j_call: TRBJ1-1
d_call: TRBD1

cdr3_nt: TGTGCCAGCAGCTATGACAGGGATCAGGAGCAGTACTTC
cdr3_aa: CASSYDRDQEQYF
v_call: TRBV7-2
cdr3_length: 13
clone_size: few
j_call: TRBJ2-7
d_call: TRBD1

cdr3_nt: TGTGCCAGCAGTTTACCTAGCGGGGGATACAATGAGCAGTTCTTC
cdr3_aa: CASSLPSGGYNEQFF
v_call: TRBV28
cdr3_length: 15
clone_size: -
j_call: TRBJ2-1
d_call: TRBD2

cdr3_nt: TGCGCCAGCCGGACCGGGACAGCAAATGAAAAACTGTTTTTT
cdr3_aa: CASRTGTANEKLFF
v_call: TRBV5-1
cdr3_length: 14
clone_size: -
j_call: TRBJ1-4
d_call: TRBD1